The 14 T cell receptor beta chains below were found in one sample sequenced in a study of T cell responses to AZD1222 COVID-19 vaccine. TCRdb's table, derived via immunoSEQ multiplex PCR, lists solely in-frame clones and lacks some. The top ten clones hold roughly 2.1% of a sample with about 55,000 clones, 89% of them seen once. Here the sequenced sample was peripheral blood, taken on day 0 of AZD1222 vaccination. These receptor sequences come from an adult in good health.

The chain has TRBV3-1 (or the pseudogene TRBV3-2) and TRBJ2-5, with a tentative D call TRBD2 (6 bases). V lost 1 base to trimming and J lost 3 bases, with 15 bases between them. The germline V gene has CDR1 LGHDT and CDR2 YNNKEL (reference sequence). The CDR3 has 16 residues. CDR3 amino acids: CASSQAGGSGKETQYF. CDR3 DNA: TGTGCCAGCAGCCAAGCTGGAGGGAGTGGAAAAGAGACCCAGTACTTC.

V gene TRBV4-2 combines with J gene TRBJ1-5; no reliable D call. The CDR3 sequence is 13 residues long. Germline V gives CDR1 LGHNA, CDR2 YNFKEQ. V lost 3 bases and J 0 bases, leaving 3 bases between the germline ends. The CDR3 sequence is CASSQVSNQPQHF. The CDR3 nucleotides are TGTGCCAGCAGCCAGGTTAGCAATCAGCCCCAGCATTTT.

The V gene is TRBV7-2, the J gene TRBJ2-1; D is uncertain. The CDR3 loop spans 12 amino acids. Germline CDR1 SGHTA, CDR2 FQGNSA. Trimming removed 5 bases at V and 5 bases at J, with 7 bases between. CDR3 DNA: TGTGCCAGCAGCGCGTACAACAATGAGCAGTTCTTC. It yields the protein CASSAYNNEQFF.

The chain employs TRBV6-5 and TRBJ2-7; a possible D gene is TRBD1 (6 bases). The CDR3 is 15 residues long. Germline CDR1 is MNHEY and CDR2 is SVGAGI. V was shortened by 2 bases and J by 0 bases, with 11 bases between the two germline ends. CDR3 residues: CASSYGQGSSYEQYF. The CDR3 bases are TGTGCCAGCAGTTACGGGCAGGGGAGCTCCTACGAGCAGTACTTC.

The chain carries TRBV5-4 and TRBJ1-4; D is undetermined. Germline CDR1 and CDR2: SGHNT and YYREEE (reference sequence). The length of the CDR3 is 14 residues. Trimming stripped 0 bases from V and 0 bases from J, with 3 bases between. Here the CDR3 reads CASSLGPTNEKLFF. In DNA, the CDR3 is TGTGCCAGCAGCTTGGGGCCAACTAATGAAAAACTGTTTTTT. Full variable domain (rest looked up from reference TRBV5-4 and TRBJ1-4): ETGVTQSPTHLIKTRGQQVTLRCSSQSGHNTVSWYQQALGQGPQFIFQYYREEENGRGNFPPRFSGLQFPNYSSELNVNALELDDSALYLCASSLGPTNEKLFFGSGTQLSVL.

J is TRBJ2-1 and V is TRBV24-1, with 9 bases identical to TRBD2. CDR1 and CDR2 from the germline V gene are KGHDR and SFDVKD. The V gene end was trimmed by 5 bases and the J gene end by 7 bases; junction bases not matched to a gene: 5. There are 14 residues in the CDR3. CDR3 nucleotides: TGTGCCACCAGTGGAGTAGCGGGAGCAAATGAGCAGTTCTTC. Amino acid sequence: CATSGVAGANEQFF.

The chain is built from TRBV18 and TRBJ1-2; D might be TRBD1 (6 bases). V gave up 2 bases and J gave up 0 bases, with 16 bases separating them. The germline V gene encodes CDR1 KGHSH and CDR2 LQKENI. CDR3 length: 17 residues. CDR3 sequence (DNA): TGTGCCAGCTCACCAAATGGACAGCTAGCGGCTAACTATGGCTACACCTTC. Its protein product is CASSPNGQLAANYGYTF. Supplemented by reference TRBV18 and TRBJ1-2, the full variable domain reads NAGVMQNPRHLVRRRGQEARLRCSPMKGHSHVYWYRQLPEEGLKFMVYLQKENIIDESGMPKERFSAEFPKEGPSILRIQQVVRGDSAAYFCASSPNGQLAANYGYTFGSGTRLTVV.

This clone was recorded once. For the CDR3, the DNA is TGTGCCAGCAGTTTATTGTTGGGAAGCAATCAGCCCCAGCATTTT. Translation: CASSLLLGSNQPQHF. V is TRBV28 and J is TRBJ1-5; D gene ambiguous. CDR1 is MDHEN and CDR2 is SYDVKM in the germline V gene. V was cut by 1 base and J by 1 base, with 8 bases left in between. This CDR3 spans 15 amino acids. Full variable domain (outside the CDR3, taken from reference TRBV28 and TRBJ1-5): DVKVTQSSRYLVKRTGEKVFLECVQDMDHENMFWYRQDPGLGLRLIYFSYDVKMKEKGDIPEGYSVSREKKERFSLILESASTNQTSMYLCASSLLLGSNQPQHFGDGTRLSIL.

This clone was seen a single time. This chain connects TRBV5-5 to TRBJ2-5; TRBD2 matches at 13 bases. Germline CDR1 and CDR2: SGHKS and YYEKEE (reference sequence). Trimming cost V 3 bases and J 4 bases; bases outside gene matches: 3. This CDR3 comprises 15 residues. The CDR3 sequence is CASSSGLAGAETQYF. In DNA form, the CDR3 reads TGTGCCAGCAGCTCAGGACTAGCGGGAGCAGAGACCCAGTACTTC.

This CDR3 is CASSPNRLSGTSGTDTQYF. DNA of the CDR3: TGTGCCAGCTCACCAAATCGCCTCTCCGGGACTAGCGGGACAGATACGCAGTATTTT. The chain combines TRBV18 with TRBJ2-3, with TRBD2 matching 12 bases. Trimming took 2 bases from V and 3 from J; bases not matched to a gene: 12. Germline CDR1 KGHSH, CDR2 LQKENI. CDR3 size: 19 residues.

The chain joins TRBV29-1 to TRBJ2-7, with no clear D. The CDR3 runs 12 residues. Germline-derived CDR1 and CDR2 are SQVTM and ANQGSEA. Deletions cut 7 bases from V and 1 base from J, with 11 bases between. The CDR3 nucleotides are TGCAGCGCCCTGGACGGATCCTACGAGCAGTACTTC. Amino acid sequence: CSALDGSYEQYF.

The rearrangement joins TRBV6-1 to TRBJ1-1; D might be TRBD1 (6 bases). This CDR3 region has 16 residues. Germline assignment: CDR1 MNHNS and CDR2 SASEGT. V lost 0 bases to trimming and J lost 4 bases, with 15 bases between them. CDR3 in amino acids: CASSEAIQGMGTEAFF. Written as DNA, the CDR3 is TGTGCCAGCAGTGAAGCCATCCAGGGGATGGGCACTGAAGCTTTCTTT.

The rearrangement joins TRBV7-3 to TRBJ2-2; 9 bases line up with TRBD2. This CDR3 has 14 residues. Unmatched junction bases numbered 5, after V lost 10 bases and J lost 2 bases. CDR1 and CDR2 (germline): SGHTA, FQGTGA. The CDR3: CATRLAVNTGELFF. The DNA of the CDR3 is TGTGCCACCCGACTAGCGGTAAACACCGGGGAGCTGTTTTTT.

The chain links TRBV19 to TRBJ1-4; 9 nucleotides agree with TRBD1. Germline loops: CDR1 LNHDA, CDR2 SQIVND (reference sequence). CDR3 size: 15 residues. V shed 8 bases, J shed 10 bases, and the junction held 14 bases outside the gene matches. In nucleotides, the CDR3 is TGTGCCAGTGGCCTGTCCGGGACAGGGCTAGGAAAACTGTTTTTT. It encodes CASGLSGTGLGKLFF.